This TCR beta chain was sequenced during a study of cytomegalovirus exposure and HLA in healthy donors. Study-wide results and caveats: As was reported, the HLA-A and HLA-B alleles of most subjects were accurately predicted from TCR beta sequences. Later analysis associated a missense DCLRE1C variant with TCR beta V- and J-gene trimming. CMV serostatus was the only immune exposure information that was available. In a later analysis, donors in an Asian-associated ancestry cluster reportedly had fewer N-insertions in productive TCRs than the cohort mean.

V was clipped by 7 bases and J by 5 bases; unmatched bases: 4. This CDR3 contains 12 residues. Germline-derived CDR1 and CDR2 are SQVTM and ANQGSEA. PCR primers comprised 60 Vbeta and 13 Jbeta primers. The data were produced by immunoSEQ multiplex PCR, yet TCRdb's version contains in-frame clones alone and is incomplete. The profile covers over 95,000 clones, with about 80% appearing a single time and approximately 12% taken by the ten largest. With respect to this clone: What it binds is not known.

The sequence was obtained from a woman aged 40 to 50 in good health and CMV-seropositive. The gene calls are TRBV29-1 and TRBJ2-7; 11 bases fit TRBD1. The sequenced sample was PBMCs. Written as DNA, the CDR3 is TGCAGCGCCCGGACAGGGGGCAACGAGCAGTACTTC. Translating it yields CSARTGGNEQYF.